Sequencing of this T cell receptor beta chain was carried out in a study of T cells after yellow fever vaccination. This clonotype was recorded many times. Making TCR cDNA involved 5'RACE template switching, which added UMIs and a universal primer site. TCRdb fed the 5' RACE reads into MiXCR, producing one record per CDR3 protein. The table has 35,000 to 55,000 distinct CDR3 sequences, just under 6.5% seen once. The CDR3 is made up of 16 amino acids. CDR1 DFQATT and CDR2 SNEGSKA come from the germline V gene (reference sequence). V shed 3 bases and J shed 4 bases, with 20 bases lying between them. Study-wide results and caveats: Some clonotypes, a small share, were shared between CD4 and CD8 compartments. The study re-detected most primary-vaccination clones after the booster (96% CD4, 80% to 90% CD8). Almost every vaccine-responding clonotype was undetectable in sorted memory subsets on day 0.

This chain uses TRBV20-1 with TRBJ2-3; unclear D gene. The origin of this receptor is a young man who received the YFV17D yellow fever vaccine. The sequencing used PBMCs, either bulk or a sorted T-cell subset (CD4+, CD8+, memory, or dextramer-sorted; not recorded which), collected 45 days after the yellow fever booster vaccination. The CDR3 protein is CSARSPSGGVADTQYF. The DNA of the CDR3 is TGCAGTGCTAGGAGCCCCTCAGGTGGAGTCGCAGATACGCAGTATTTT.